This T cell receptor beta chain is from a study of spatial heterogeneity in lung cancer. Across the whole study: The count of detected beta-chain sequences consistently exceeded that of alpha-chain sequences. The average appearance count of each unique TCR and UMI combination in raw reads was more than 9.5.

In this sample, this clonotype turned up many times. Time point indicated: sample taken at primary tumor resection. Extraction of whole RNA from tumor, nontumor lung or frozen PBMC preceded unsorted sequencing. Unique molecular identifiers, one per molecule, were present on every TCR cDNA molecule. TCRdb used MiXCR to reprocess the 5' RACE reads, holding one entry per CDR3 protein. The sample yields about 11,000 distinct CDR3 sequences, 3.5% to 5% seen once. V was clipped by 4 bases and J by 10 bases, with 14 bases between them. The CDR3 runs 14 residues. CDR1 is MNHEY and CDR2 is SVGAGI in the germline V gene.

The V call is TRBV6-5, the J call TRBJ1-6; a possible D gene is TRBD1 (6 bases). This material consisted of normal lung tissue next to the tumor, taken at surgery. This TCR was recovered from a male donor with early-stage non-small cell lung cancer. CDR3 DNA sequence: TGTGCCAGCAGTTTACGGGCAGGGGAGTCACCCCTCCACTTT. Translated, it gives CASSLRAGESPLHF.